Listed below are T cell receptor beta chains from one sample, sequenced in a study of T cell changes during pregnancy in multiple sclerosis. The data were produced by immunoSEQ multiplex PCR, yet TCRdb's version contains in-frame clones alone and is incomplete. The table has about 60,000 clones, over 80% seen once; the top ten hold about 0.76%. This specimen was CD4+ T cells from peripheral blood mononuclear cells, taken in the first trimester of pregnancy. These TCRs come from a female donor with multiple sclerosis, enrolled in a pregnancy study. The CDR3 runs from the conserved cysteine through the conserved F or W. Each record gives: CDR3 length, V gene, CDR3 protein.

14 | TRBV7-2 | CASSSGQGVDIQYF
11 | TRBV20-1 | CSAKNMGGYTF
12 | TRBV29-1 | CSVEKTGGGYTF
14 | TRBV7-3 | CASSSPGDSYEQYF
13 | TRBV19 | CASSMDTNYGYTF
14 | TRBV9 | CASSVAAVDYGYTF
14 | TRBV9 | CASAPGQGRNTIYF
11 | TRBV7-2 | CASRMGEAQYF
14 | TRBV10-3 | CAIREEGVSYEQYF
11 | TRBV20-1 | CSAVPGTEAFF
17 | TRBV30 | CAWSRGGAKAGANVLTF
16 | TRBV7-2 | CASSPTSGQGSYEQYF
14 | TRBV2 | CASRGGMTNEKLFF
16 | TRBV9 | CASSPTGWGEEGEQFF
15 | TRBV27 | CASSLMGSPGGEQYF
12 | TRBV19 | CASKWTGAEAFF
16 | TRBV10-3 | CAISESGGWSNTEAFF
17 | TRBV11-2 | CASSLATSWSGVYEQYF
17 | TRBV7-9 | CASSSPHRGTEVDEAFF
12 | TRBV5-1 | CASSLESETQYF
15 | TRBV2 | CASSESGYSNQPQHF
14 | TRBV7-2 | CASSFGTGGNIQYF
16 | TRBV5-8 | CASSPGDYVGTGELFF
15 | TRBV5-6 | CASSTRGLPGNTIYF